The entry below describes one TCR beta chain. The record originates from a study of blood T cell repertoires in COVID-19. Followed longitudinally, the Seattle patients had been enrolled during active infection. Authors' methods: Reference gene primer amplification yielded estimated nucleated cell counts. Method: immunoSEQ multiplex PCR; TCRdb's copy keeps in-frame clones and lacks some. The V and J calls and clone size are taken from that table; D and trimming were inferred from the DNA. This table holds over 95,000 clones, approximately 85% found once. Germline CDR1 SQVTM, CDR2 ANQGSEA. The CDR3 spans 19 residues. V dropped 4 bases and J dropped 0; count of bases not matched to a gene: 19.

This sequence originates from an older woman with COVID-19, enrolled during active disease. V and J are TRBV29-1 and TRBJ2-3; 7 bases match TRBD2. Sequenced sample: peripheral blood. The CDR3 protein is CSVVHLPSGRMASTDTQYF. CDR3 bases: TGCAGCGTTGTCCACCTCCCTAGCGGTCGAATGGCTAGCACAGATACGCAGTATTTT.